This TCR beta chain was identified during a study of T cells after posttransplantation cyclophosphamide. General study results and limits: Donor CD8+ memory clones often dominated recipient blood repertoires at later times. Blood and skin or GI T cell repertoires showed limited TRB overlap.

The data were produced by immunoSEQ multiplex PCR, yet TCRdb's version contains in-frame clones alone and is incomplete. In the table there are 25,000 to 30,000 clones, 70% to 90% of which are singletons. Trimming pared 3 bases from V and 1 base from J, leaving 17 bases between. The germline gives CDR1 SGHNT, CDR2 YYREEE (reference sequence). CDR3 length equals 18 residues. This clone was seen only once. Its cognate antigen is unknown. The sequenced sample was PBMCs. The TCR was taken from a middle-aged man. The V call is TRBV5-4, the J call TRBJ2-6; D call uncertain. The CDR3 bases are TGTGCCAGCAGCTATCAGGCAAGTTTTTCTTCTGGGGCCAACGTCCTGACTTTC. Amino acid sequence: CASSYQASFSSGANVLTF.